These T cell receptor beta chains were read from a single sample in a study of T cells in Graves' hyperthyroidism and ophthalmopathy. In TCRdb, the multiplex PCR reads were re-called with MiXCR into one record per CDR3 protein. The top ten clones hold 30% to 35% of a sample with about 400,000 distinct CDR3 sequences, about 16% of them seen once. Sequencing was carried out using blood. These receptors originate from a woman under 40 with Graves' hyperthyroidism. CDR3s include the opening cysteine and the closing phenylalanine or tryptophan. A D gene is named only where the DNA matches it firmly. Clone size is not always given. Where it is, it says once, few, many or a class for expanded clones.

d_gene	abundance	v_gene	j_gene	CDR3nt	CDR3aa
-	many	TRBV9	TRBJ1-1	TGTGCCAGCAGCGTATCGGGACACATGAACACTGAAGCTTTCTTT	CASSVSGHMNTEAFF
-	-	TRBV13	TRBJ2-7	TGTGCCAGCAGCTCGACACAGGGCTACGAGCAGTACTTC	CASSSTQGYEQYF
TRBD1	many	TRBV20-1	TRBJ2-5	TGCAGCCGAGGACAGGCTGACCAAGAGACCCAGTACTTC	CSRGQADQETQYF
-	many	TRBV6-1	TRBJ2-3	TGTGCCAGCAGTTACGGGTGGCGGCGGGAAAGGGTCGCAGATACGCAGTATTTT	CASSYGWRRERVADTQYF
TRBD1	many	TRBV18	TRBJ1-2	TGTGCCAGCTCACTCTCCTCACAGGGGTACTATGGCTACACCTTC	CASSLSSQGYYGYTF
TRBD2	many	TRBV24-1	TRBJ2-5	TGTGCCACCAGTGACCCCGGGAGGGGGAGGTACCAAGAGACCCAGTACTTC	CATSDPGRGRYQETQYF
TRBD1	many	TRBV10-3	TRBJ2-7	TGTGCCATCAGTCCTACTCCTCGGGACAGGGTTTCAGTAGAAGGGGCTTTGGGGGAGCAGTACTTC	CAISPTPRDRVSVEGALGEQYF
-	-	TRBV20-1	TRBJ1-1	TGCAGTGCCCCCCTTAACAGGAAAAACACTGAAGCTTTCTTT	CSAPLNRKNTEAFF
TRBD1	many	TRBV19	TRBJ2-7	TGTGCCAGTAGTGACATAACCGGGACAGGGTTAAGAGCTCCCTCCAACGAGCAGTACTTC	CASSDITGTGLRAPSNEQYF
TRBD1	many	TRBV11-2	TRBJ2-7	TGTGCCAGCAGCCAGCAGGGACAGGGGAACTACGAGCAGTACTTC	CASSQQGQGNYEQYF
TRBD2	many	TRBV12-3/TRBV12-4	TRBJ2-6	TGTGCCAGCAGGATAGCGGGAGCCTCTGGGGCCAACGTCCTGACTTTC	CASRIAGASGANVLTF